These 12 T cell receptor beta chains came from one sample sequenced in a study of beta chain features in type 1 diabetes. Expressed TCRB transcripts were sequenced after all isolated RNA was converted to cDNA. Sequenced by immunoSEQ multiplex PCR; TCRdb stores in-frame clones only, minus some. The data contain around 280,000 clones, roughly 15% of them seen just once; the ten biggest clones take up approximately 0.015%. Antigens for these TCRs are unknown. Study-wide points: Among all four CD4+ subsets, Type 1 diabetes patients had TCRB CDR3s that were moderately but significantly shorter.

The sample was naive CD4+ T cells from blood. Receptor source: a man aged 18 to 30 with type 1 diabetes.

The rearrangement links TRBV28 to TRBJ2-7; 9 positions match TRBD2. The junction had 4 bases not matched to a gene; V was cut back by 5 bases and J by 2 bases. This CDR3 region has 14 residues. CDR1 is MDHEN, CDR2 SYDVKM, per germline. The CDR3 DNA is TGTGCCAGCAGTCCTAGCGGGATCACCTACGAGCAGTACTTC. It yields the protein CASSPSGITYEQYF.

This clone has a handful of counts. The rearrangement joins TRBV5-4 to TRBJ2-2, with TRBD1 identical over 7 bases. Trimming cost V 5 bases and J 4 bases; bases outside gene matches: 8. The CDR3 totals 15 residues. Germline V lookup: CDR1 SGHNT, CDR2 YYREEE (reference sequence). The CDR3 reads CASRIQGPSTGELFF. In DNA form, the CDR3 reads TGTGCCAGCAGGATACAGGGGCCATCCACCGGGGAGCTGTTTTTT.

The chain is built from TRBV4-3 and TRBJ2-1; TRBD1 is a possible D gene (6 bases). CDR1 is LGHNA, CDR2 YSLEER, per germline. The CDR3 has 13 residues. Trimming left V 4 bases short and J 6 bases short, with 10 bases between. The CDR3 DNA reads as TGCGCCAGCAGCCGAACAGGGATCAATGAGCAGTTCTTC. Encoded protein: CASSRTGINEQFF.

This clone was counted a few times. Other DNA sequences from this sample encode an identical CDR3 as well. The CDR3 DNA reads as TGTGCCAGCAGCCCGAGCTCCTACGAGCAGTACTTC. This sequence encodes CASSPSSYEQYF. The chain combines TRBV7-9 with TRBJ2-7; D gene uncertain. The CDR3 totals 12 residues. Germline assignment: CDR1 SEHNR and CDR2 FQNEAQ (reference sequence). The V end was cut by 5 bases, the J end by 0 bases, with 5 bases between.

This clone was recorded once. The rearrangement links TRBV7-8 to TRBJ1-2; 10 bases match TRBD1. Germline loops: CDR1 SGHVS, CDR2 FQNEAQ. This CDR3 has 14 amino acids. The trim removed 2 bases at V and 6 bases at J, leaving 3 bases unmatched. The CDR3 nucleotides are TGTGCCAGCAGCTTACGACAGGGGGCGGATGGCTACACCTTC. Its protein is CASSLRQGADGYTF.

The chain combines TRBV4-3 with TRBJ2-1; 9 nucleotides agree with TRBD2. CDR1 LGHNA and CDR2 YSLEER come from the germline V gene. Unmatched junction bases numbered 3, after V lost 3 bases and J lost 0 bases. This CDR3 region has 16 residues. In DNA form, the CDR3 reads TGCGCCAGCAGCCAGGGGCGGGGGGGCTCCTACAATGAGCAGTTCTTC. This gives the protein CASSQGRGGSYNEQFF.

The chain joins TRBV4-1 to TRBJ2-1, with 10 bases identical to TRBD1. The CDR3 has 17 residues. From germline, CDR1 is MGHRA and CDR2 YSYEKL. V lost 0 bases, J lost 9 bases, and 11 bases stayed unmatched. The CDR3 DNA reads as TGCGCCAGCAGCCAAGATAGTGGGACAGGGGATAAAGTTGAGCAGTTCTTC. Translated: CASSQDSGTGDKVEQFF.

The J gene is TRBJ2-7, the V gene TRBV7-2; 9 bases align to TRBD1. Trimming removed 5 bases from V and 4 bases from J; junction bases left unmatched: 6. The CDR3 extends over 14 amino acids. The germline CDR1 and CDR2 sequences are SGHTA and FQGNSA. As DNA, the CDR3 is TGTGCCAGCAGCCCTGGGACAGGGAAATACGAGCAGTACTTC. It is translated as CASSPGTGKYEQYF.

V usage is TRBV28 and J usage is TRBJ2-7; 7 nucleotides agree with TRBD1. CDR3 length: 13 residues. Per germline, CDR1 MDHEN and CDR2 SYDVKM. V shed 5 bases, J shed 3 bases, and the junction held 4 bases outside the gene matches. This CDR3 is CASSPGDSYEQYF. CDR3 bases: TGTGCCAGCAGTCCTGGGGACAGCTACGAGCAGTACTTC.

The chain employs TRBV7-2 and TRBJ2-4, with 7 bases lining up with TRBD2. CDR3 length: 17 residues. Germline assignment: CDR1 SGHTA and CDR2 FQGNSA. J gave up 4 bases and V 1 base, and 10 bases lay outside the gene matches. The CDR3 loop reads CASSLVVARRGKNIQYF. The CDR3 DNA sequence: TGTGCCAGCAGCTTAGTAGTCGCGCGGCGGGGGAAAAACATTCAGTACTTC.

The V and J genes are TRBV7-2 and TRBJ2-5; possibly TRBD2 for D (5 bases). Looked up from germline, CDR1 is SGHTA and CDR2 is FQGNSA. V was cut by 3 bases and J by 4 bases, with 9 bases left in between. CDR3 length: 13 amino acids. This chain's CDR3 is CASSFTRGETQYF. CDR3 nucleotides: TGTGCCAGCAGCTTTACTAGAGGAGAGACCCAGTACTTC.

This clone has more than one count but fewer than ten. This rearrangement joins TRBV6-5 to TRBJ1-2, with D tentatively TRBD1 (5 bases). CDR1 and CDR2 from the germline V gene are MNHEY and SVGAGI. The CDR3 covers 16 residues. Trimming left V 2 bases short and J 5 bases short, with 18 bases between. CDR3 in amino acids: CASSYVGHTLGYGYTF. Here the CDR3 DNA reads TGTGCCAGCAGTTACGTGGGGCACACCTTGGGGTATGGCTACACCTTC.